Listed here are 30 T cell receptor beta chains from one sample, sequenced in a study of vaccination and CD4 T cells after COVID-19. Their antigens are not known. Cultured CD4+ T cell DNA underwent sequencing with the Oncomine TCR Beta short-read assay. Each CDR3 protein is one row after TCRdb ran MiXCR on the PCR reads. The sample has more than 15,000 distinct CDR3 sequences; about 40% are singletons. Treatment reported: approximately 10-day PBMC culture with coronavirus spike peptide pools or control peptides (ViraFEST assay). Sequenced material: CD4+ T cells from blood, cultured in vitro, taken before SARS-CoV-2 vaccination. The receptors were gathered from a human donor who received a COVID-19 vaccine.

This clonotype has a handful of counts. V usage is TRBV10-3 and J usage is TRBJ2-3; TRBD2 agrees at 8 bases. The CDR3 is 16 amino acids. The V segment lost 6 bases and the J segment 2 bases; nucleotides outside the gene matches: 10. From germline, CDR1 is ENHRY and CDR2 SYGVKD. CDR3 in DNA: TGTGCCATCAGCCCAAGTAGCGGGGCGACCACAGATACGCAGTATTTT. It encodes CAISPSSGATTDTQYF.

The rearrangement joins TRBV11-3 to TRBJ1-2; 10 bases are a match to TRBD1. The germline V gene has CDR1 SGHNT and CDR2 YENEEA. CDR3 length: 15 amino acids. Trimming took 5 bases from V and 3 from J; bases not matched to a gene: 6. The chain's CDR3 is CASSQSTGGYYGYTF. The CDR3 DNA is TGTGCCAGCAGCCAATCGACAGGGGGCTACTATGGCTACACCTTC.

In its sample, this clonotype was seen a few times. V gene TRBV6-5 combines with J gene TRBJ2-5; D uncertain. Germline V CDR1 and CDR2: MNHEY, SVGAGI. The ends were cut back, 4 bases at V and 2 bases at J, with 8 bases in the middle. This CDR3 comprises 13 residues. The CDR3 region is CASSSIGQETQYF. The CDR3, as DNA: TGTGCCAGCAGTTCAATCGGACAAGAGACCCAGTACTTC.

In DNA, the CDR3 is TGTGCCAGCAGTGATTACAGGGGAGGACCCTACGAGCAGTACTTC. This gives the protein CASSDYRGGPYEQYF. This chain links TRBV6-1 with TRBJ2-7; possible D gene TRBD1, 7 bases. The CDR3 contains 15 residues. Deletions cut 3 bases from V and 2 bases from J, with 14 bases between. Germline V gene data show CDR1 as MNHNS and CDR2 as SASEGT.

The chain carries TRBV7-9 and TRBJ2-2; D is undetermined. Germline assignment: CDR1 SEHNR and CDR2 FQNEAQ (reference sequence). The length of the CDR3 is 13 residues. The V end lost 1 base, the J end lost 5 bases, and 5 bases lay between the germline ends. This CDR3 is CASSLGATGELFF. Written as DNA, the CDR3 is TGTGCCAGCAGCTTAGGGGCTACCGGGGAGCTGTTTTTT.

For the CDR3, the DNA is TGTGCCAGCAGTCCGAACAGGGCCTCCCCCTATGGCTACACCTTC. It is translated as CASSPNRASPYGYTF. This chain connects TRBV27 to TRBJ1-2; D may be TRBD1 (6 bases). V shed 5 bases and J shed 4 bases, with 17 bases lying between them. CDR1 is MNHEY, CDR2 SMNVEV, per germline (reference sequence). There are 15 residues in the CDR3.

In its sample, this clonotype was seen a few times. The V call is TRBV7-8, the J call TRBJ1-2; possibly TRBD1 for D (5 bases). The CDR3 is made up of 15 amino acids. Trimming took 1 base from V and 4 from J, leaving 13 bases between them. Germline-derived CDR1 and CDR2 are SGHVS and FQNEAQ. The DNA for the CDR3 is TGTGCCAGCAGCTTAGGGGCAGGACAATCCTATGGCTACACCTTC. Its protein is CASSLGAGQSYGYTF.

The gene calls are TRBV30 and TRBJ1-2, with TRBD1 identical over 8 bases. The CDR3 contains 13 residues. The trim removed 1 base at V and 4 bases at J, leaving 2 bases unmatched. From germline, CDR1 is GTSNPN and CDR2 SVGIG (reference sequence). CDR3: CAWSARGLYGYTF. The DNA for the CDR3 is TGTGCCTGGAGTGCCAGGGGGCTCTATGGCTACACCTTC.

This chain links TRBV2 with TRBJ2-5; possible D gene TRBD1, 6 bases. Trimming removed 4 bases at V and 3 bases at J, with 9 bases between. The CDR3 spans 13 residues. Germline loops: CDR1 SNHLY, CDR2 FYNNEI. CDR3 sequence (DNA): TGTGCCAGCAGTGGGAACAGGGAAGAGACCCAGTACTTC. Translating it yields CASSGNREETQYF.

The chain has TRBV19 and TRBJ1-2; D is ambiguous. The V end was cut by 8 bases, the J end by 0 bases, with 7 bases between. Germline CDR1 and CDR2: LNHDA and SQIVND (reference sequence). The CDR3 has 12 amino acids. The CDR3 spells CASWSPNYGYTF. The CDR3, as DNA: TGTGCCAGTTGGAGTCCTAACTATGGCTACACCTTC. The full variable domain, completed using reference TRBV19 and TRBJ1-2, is DGGITQSPKYLFRKEGQNVTLSCEQNLNHDAMYWYRQDPGQGLRLIYYSQIVNDFQKGDIAEGYSVSREKKESFPLTVTSAQKNPTAFYLCASWSPNYGYTFGSGTRLTVV.

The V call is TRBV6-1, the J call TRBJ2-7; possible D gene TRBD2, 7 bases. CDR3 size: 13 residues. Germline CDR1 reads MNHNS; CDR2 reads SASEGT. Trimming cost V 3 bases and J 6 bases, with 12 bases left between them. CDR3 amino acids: CASSDWGGGEQYF. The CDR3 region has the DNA TGTGCCAGCAGTGATTGGGGGGGCGGCGAGCAGTACTTC.

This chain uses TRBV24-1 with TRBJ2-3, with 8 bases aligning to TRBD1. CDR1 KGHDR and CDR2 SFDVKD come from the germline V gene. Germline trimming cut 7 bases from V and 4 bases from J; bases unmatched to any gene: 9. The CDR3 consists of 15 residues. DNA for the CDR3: TGTGCCACCAGCCTAGGACAGGGAGGCCCAGATACGCAGTATTTT. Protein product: CATSLGQGGPDTQYF.

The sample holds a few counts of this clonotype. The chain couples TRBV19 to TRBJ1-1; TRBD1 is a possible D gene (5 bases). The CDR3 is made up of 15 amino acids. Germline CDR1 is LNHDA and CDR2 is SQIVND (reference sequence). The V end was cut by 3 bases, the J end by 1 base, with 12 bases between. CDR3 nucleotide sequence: TGTGCCAGTAGTATTTTCGCAGGGCGGAACACTGAAGCTTTCTTT. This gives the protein CASSIFAGRNTEAFF.

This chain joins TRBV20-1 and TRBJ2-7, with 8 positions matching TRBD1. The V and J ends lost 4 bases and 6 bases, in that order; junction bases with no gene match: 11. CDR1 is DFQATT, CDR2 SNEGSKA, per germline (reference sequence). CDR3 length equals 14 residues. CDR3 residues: CSATPGTGESEQYF. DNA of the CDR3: TGCAGTGCTACCCCCGGGACAGGCGAGTCCGAGCAGTACTTC.

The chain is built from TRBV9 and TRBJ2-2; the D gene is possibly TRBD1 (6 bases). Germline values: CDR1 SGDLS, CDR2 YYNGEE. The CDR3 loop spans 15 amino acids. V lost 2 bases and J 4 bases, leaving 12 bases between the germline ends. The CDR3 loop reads CASSVQDSFTGELFF. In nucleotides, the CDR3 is TGTGCCAGCAGCGTCCAGGACAGCTTCACCGGGGAGCTGTTTTTT.

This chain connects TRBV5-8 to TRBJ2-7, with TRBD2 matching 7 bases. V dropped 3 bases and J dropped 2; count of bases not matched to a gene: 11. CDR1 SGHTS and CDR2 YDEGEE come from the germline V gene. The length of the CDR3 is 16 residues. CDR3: CASSSVGLAEAYEQYF. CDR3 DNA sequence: TGTGCCAGCAGCTCAGTAGGGCTAGCGGAGGCCTACGAGCAGTACTTC. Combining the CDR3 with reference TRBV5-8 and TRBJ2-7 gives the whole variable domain EAGVTQSPTHLIKTRGQQATLRCSPISGHTSVYWYQQALGLGLQFLLWYDEGEERNRGNFPPRFSGRQFPNYSSELNVNALELEDSALYLCASSSVGLAEAYEQYFGPGTRLTVT.

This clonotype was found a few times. As DNA, the CDR3 is TGTGCCAGCAGTGAAATCAGGGGTATCACTGAAGCTTTCTTT. This codes for CASSEIRGITEAFF. V usage is TRBV6-1 and J usage is TRBJ1-1, with a weak D call TRBD1 (6 bases). CDR3 size: 14 residues. Per the germline V gene, CDR1 is MNHNS and CDR2 is SASEGT. Trimming pared 2 bases from V and 4 bases from J, leaving 11 bases between.

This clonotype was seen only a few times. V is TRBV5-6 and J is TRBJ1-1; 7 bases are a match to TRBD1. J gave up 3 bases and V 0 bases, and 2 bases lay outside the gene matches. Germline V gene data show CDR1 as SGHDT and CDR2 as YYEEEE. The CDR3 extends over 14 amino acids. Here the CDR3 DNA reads TGTGCCAGCAGCTTGGACAGGGGACACACTGAAGCTTTCTTT. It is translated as CASSLDRGHTEAFF.

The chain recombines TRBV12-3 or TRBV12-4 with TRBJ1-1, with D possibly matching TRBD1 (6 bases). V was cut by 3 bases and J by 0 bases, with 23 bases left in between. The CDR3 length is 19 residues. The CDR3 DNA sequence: TGTGCCAGCAGTTTTTCCCCCCCCCGAGGGGGATCCATGAACACTGAAGCTTTCTTT. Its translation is CASSFSPPRGGSMNTEAFF.

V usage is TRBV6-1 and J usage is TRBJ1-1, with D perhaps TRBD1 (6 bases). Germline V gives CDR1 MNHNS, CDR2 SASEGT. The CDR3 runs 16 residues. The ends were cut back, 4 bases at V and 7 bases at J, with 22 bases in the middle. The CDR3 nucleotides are TGTGCCAGCAGTGTGCCCTTACAGGGTTTAATGAATGAAGCTTTCTTT. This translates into CASSVPLQGLMNEAFF.

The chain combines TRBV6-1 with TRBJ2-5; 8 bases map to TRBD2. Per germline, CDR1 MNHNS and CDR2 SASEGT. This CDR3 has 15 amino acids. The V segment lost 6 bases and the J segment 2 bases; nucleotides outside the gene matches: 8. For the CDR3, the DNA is TGTGCCAGCAGATTAGCGGGGATAGGACAAGAGACCCAGTACTTC. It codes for CASRLAGIGQETQYF.

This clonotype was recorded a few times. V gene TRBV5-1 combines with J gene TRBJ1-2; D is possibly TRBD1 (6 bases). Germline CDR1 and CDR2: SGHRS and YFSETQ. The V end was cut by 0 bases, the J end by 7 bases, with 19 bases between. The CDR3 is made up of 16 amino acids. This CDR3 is CASSLEGTSRSFGYTF. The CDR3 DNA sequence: TGCGCCAGCAGCTTGGAGGGGACATCGCGCTCGTTTGGCTACACCTTC.

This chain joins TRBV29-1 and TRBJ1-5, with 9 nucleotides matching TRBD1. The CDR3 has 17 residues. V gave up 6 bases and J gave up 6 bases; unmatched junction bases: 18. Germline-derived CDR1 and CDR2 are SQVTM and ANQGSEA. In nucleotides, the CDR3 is TGCAGCGTCCAGGAAGGGGGGACAGGGTTTTCTAGTCAGCCCCAGCATTTT. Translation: CSVQEGGTGFSSQPQHF.

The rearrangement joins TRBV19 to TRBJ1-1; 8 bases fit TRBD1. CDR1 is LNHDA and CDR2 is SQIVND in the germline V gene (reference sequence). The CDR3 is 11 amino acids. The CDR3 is CDGTGNTEAFF. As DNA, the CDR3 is TGTGATGGGACAGGGAACACTGAAGCTTTCTTT. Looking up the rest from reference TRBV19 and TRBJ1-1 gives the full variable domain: DGGITQSPKYLFRKEGQNVTLSCEQNLNHDAMYWYRQDPGQGLRLIYYSQIVNDFQKGDIAEGYSVSREKKESFPLTVTSAQKNPTAFYLCDGTGNTEAFFGQGTRLTVV.

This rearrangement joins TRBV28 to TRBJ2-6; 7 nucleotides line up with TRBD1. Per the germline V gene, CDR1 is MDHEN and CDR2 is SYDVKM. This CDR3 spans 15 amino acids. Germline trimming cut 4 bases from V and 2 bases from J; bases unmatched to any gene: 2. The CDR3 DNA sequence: TGTGCCAGCAGTTCTGGGACAGCTGGGGCCAACGTCCTGACTTTC. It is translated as CASSSGTAGANVLTF.

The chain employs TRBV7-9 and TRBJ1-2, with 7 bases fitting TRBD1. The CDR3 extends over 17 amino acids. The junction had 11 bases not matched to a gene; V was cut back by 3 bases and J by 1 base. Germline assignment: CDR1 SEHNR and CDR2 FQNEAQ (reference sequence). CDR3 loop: CASSFIPGQPNNYGYTF. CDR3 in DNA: TGTGCCAGCAGCTTTATACCGGGACAGCCGAATAACTATGGCTACACCTTC.

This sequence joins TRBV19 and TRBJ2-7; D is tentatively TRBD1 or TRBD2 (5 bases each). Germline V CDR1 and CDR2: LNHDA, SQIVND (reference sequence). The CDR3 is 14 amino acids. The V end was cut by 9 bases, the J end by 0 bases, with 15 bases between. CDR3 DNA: TGTGCCAGCCCCCCAGGGAGCAACTCCTACGAGCAGTACTTC. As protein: CASPPGSNSYEQYF.

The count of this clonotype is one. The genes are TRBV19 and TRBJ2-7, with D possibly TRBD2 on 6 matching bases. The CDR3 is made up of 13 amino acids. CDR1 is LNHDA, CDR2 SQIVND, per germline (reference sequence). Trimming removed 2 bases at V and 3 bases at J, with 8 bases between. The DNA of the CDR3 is TGTGCCAGTAGTATACAGACTAGCTACGAGCAGTACTTC. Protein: CASSIQTSYEQYF.

The CDR3 sequence is CASSLTRHQPQHF. DNA for the CDR3: TGTGCCAGCAGTTTAACCAGACATCAGCCCCAGCATTTT. The rearrangement joins TRBV12-3 or TRBV12-4 to TRBJ1-5; D not certain. CDR3 length: 13 amino acids. V dropped 2 bases and J dropped 5 bases, with 7 bases sitting between them.

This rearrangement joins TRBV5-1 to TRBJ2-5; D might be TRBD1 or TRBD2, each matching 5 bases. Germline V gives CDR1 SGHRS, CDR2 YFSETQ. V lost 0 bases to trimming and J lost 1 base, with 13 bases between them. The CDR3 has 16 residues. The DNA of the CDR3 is TGCGCCAGCAGCTTGGCAACCGGGACCCCCCAAGAGACCCAGTACTTC. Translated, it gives CASSLATGTPQETQYF.